The clone carrying this T cell receptor (beta chain) has ten or more counts. The CDR3 is cut off 3 residues early in the read; its end comes from the germline J gene. The source of the sample is a study of T cell clonality in common variable immunodeficiency. Germline V gene sequence: CDR1 KGHSH, CDR2 LQKENI. Deletions cut 0 bases from V and 5 bases from J, with 14 bases between. The CDR3 sequence is 15 residues long. The method was immunoSEQ multiplex PCR; TCRdb's version includes in-frame clones alone and lacks a portion of them. The sample offers 35,000 to 50,000 clones and no singletons, the top ten holding 2.5% to 3%.

This clonotype was sampled from a person aged 18 to 75 in good health. The sequencing sample was made of peripheral blood mononuclear cells. This sequence joins TRBV18 and TRBJ2-7, with D possibly called TRBD1 or TRBD2 (5 bases each). The CDR3 protein is CASSPPSRRGDEQYF. The CDR3 bases that were read are TGTGCCAGCTCACCACCCTCTAGGCGAGGGGACGAG.